This TCR beta chain was recovered during a study of T cell responses to AZD1222 COVID-19 vaccine. Pooled samples include second doses given at about 4 or 12 weeks. Study outcomes and limitations: Among vaccine-associated CD4 TCRs, coverage spanned spike, with dominance at 160-218 and 743-854. Sampling captured repertoires only after the peak T cell response. Once two AZD1222 doses were given, Spike-specific TCR breadth and depth went up.

TCRdb's copy holds only in-frame clones and misses some; the assay was immunoSEQ multiplex PCR. The data show about 160,000 clones, approximately 94% seen once. Note on this clone: The antigen is undetermined.

V lost 0 bases and J lost 3, with 8 bases in between. Germline loops: CDR1 GTSNPN, CDR2 SVGIG (reference sequence). The CDR3 sequence is 13 residues long. The genes are TRBV30 and TRBJ1-2, with D tentatively TRBD1 (5 bases). Sequenced material: peripheral blood, taken 28 days after the second AZD1222 dose. The receptor's source is an adult who received the AZD1222 COVID-19 vaccine. The CDR3 nucleotides read TGTGCCTGGAGTGTGGGGCTTCACTATGGCTACACCTTC. It codes for CAWSVGLHYGYTF.